Following are 21 T cell receptor beta chains from one sample sequenced in a study of cytomegalovirus exposure and HLA in healthy donors. This table comes from immunoSEQ multiplex PCR, and its TCRdb copy is limited to in-frame clones, with some not included. The profile shows hundreds of thousands of clones, approximately 86% of them singletons. The sequencing input was PBMCs. These receptors all come from a woman in her 30s in good health and CMV-seropositive.

The chain is built from TRBV11-3 and TRBJ2-7; 13 bases are a match to TRBD2. The CDR3 consists of 15 residues. Germline lookup yields CDR1 SGHNT and CDR2 YENEEA. V dropped 4 bases and J dropped 3; count of bases not matched to a gene: 3. CDR3 DNA sequence: TGTGCCAGCAGCTCCAGACTAGCGGGAGGCTACGAGCAGTACTTC. It yields the protein CASSSRLAGGYEQYF.

This sequence joins TRBV6-6 and TRBJ1-2; D not resolved. The CDR3 has 14 amino acids. V lost 2 bases and J lost 0, with 7 bases in between. Germline V CDR1 and CDR2: MNHNY, SVGAGI (reference sequence). CDR3 DNA sequence: TGTGCCAGCAGTTACGTGGGAGCTAACTATGGCTACACCTTC. Protein sequence: CASSYVGANYGYTF.

V and J are TRBV4-1 and TRBJ2-7; TRBD2 might be the D (6 bases). The CDR3 is 15 amino acids. V shed 0 bases and J shed 6 bases, with 15 bases lying between them. CDR1 is MGHRA, CDR2 YSYEKL, per germline. The CDR3 sequence: CASSQDRGTSLEQYF. CDR3 coding DNA: TGCGCCAGCAGCCAAGACAGAGGGACTTCGCTCGAGCAGTACTTC.

The V gene is TRBV13, the J gene TRBJ2-7, with 9 bases that match TRBD2. The CDR3 has 15 residues. The J segment lost 3 bases and the V segment lost 0 bases, leaving 3 bases of the junction unmatched. CDR1 and CDR2 (germline): PRHDT, FYEKMQ (reference sequence). The CDR3 loop is CASSLGSSGNYEQYF. The CDR3 nucleotides are TGTGCCAGCAGCTTAGGTTCTAGCGGGAACTACGAGCAGTACTTC.

This rearrangement joins TRBV29-1 to TRBJ2-5; 7 bases are a match to TRBD2. Trimming took 7 bases from V and 3 from J; bases not matched to a gene: 5. The CDR3 runs 12 residues. CDR1 is SQVTM, CDR2 ANQGSEA, per germline. The CDR3 coding sequence is TGCAGCGCCGGTCGGGGGGAAGAGACCCAGTACTTC. This sequence encodes CSAGRGEETQYF. The full variable domain, completed using reference TRBV29-1 and TRBJ2-5, is SAVISQKPSRDICQRGTSLTIQCQVDSQVTMMFWYRQQPGQSLTLIATANQGSEATYESGFVIDKFPISRPNLTFSTLTVSNMSPEDSSIYLCSAGRGEETQYFGPGTRLLVL.

This sequence joins TRBV7-8 and TRBJ2-3, with D hard to call. V was shortened by 7 bases and J by 5 bases, with 16 bases between the two germline ends. The CDR3 loop spans 14 amino acids. Germline-derived CDR1 and CDR2 are SGHVS and FQNEAQ. The CDR3 is CASNQKPSLDTQYF. For the CDR3, the DNA is TGTGCCAGCAACCAAAAGCCTAGTCTAGATACGCAGTATTTT.

This clone was observed once. The CDR3, as DNA: TGCAGCGTTCGGACAGGGACCACAGATACGCAGTATTTT. It translates to CSVRTGTTDTQYF. The rearrangement joins TRBV29-1 to TRBJ2-3; TRBD1 matches at 8 bases. Germline CDR1 reads SQVTM; CDR2 reads ANQGSEA. The CDR3 has 13 residues. V shed 5 bases, J shed 2 bases, and the junction held 3 bases outside the gene matches.

The chain joins TRBV5-1 to TRBJ1-1; the match to TRBD1 covers 9 bases. Germline CDR1 and CDR2: SGHRS and YFSETQ. This CDR3 region has 16 residues. The junction had 6 bases not matched to a gene; V was cut back by 3 bases and J by 0 bases. The CDR3 DNA reads TGCGCCAGCAGCTCCGGACAGGGGCCGGTGAACACTGAAGCTTTCTTT. Translated, it gives CASSSGQGPVNTEAFF.

The V and J genes are TRBV11-3 and TRBJ2-7; 9 bases match TRBD2. The CDR3 is made up of 15 amino acids. The germline V gene has CDR1 SGHNT and CDR2 YENEEA. V was pared by 3 bases and J by 6 bases, with 9 bases of the junction left unmatched. The CDR3 bases are TGTGCCAGCAGCTTTATCGTAGCGGGAGAGGGCGAGCAGTACTTC. Amino acids: CASSFIVAGEGEQYF.

The rearrangement links TRBV7-8 to TRBJ2-2, with D possibly being TRBD1 (6 bases). From germline, CDR1 is SGHVS and CDR2 FQNEAQ. The CDR3 extends over 15 amino acids. Trimming cost V 5 bases and J 2 bases, with 12 bases left between them. CDR3 protein: CASSQRTVNTGELFF. The CDR3 nucleotides read TGTGCCAGCAGCCAGAGGACAGTTAACACCGGGGAGCTGTTTTTT.

This clone has a single count. The V gene is TRBV7-8, the J gene TRBJ2-7; 8 bases agree with TRBD2. With V trimmed by 4 bases and J by 4 bases, 9 bases remained unmatched. The germline V gene encodes CDR1 SGHVS and CDR2 FQNEAQ. The CDR3 is made up of 15 amino acids. The CDR3 is CASSSGRGGLYEQYF. The CDR3 nucleotides read TGTGCCAGCAGCTCCGGTCGGGGGGGACTTTACGAGCAGTACTTC.

The chain carries TRBV5-1 and TRBJ2-3; TRBD1 matches at 8 bases. The trim removed 5 bases at V and 4 bases at J, leaving 9 bases unmatched. The CDR3 consists of 15 residues. Germline values: CDR1 SGHRS, CDR2 YFSETQ. The CDR3 spells CASSLQGAGADTQYF. CDR3 in DNA: TGCGCCAGCAGTCTCCAGGGGGCTGGGGCAGATACGCAGTATTTT.

V gene TRBV19 combines with J gene TRBJ1-1; TRBD1 agrees at 9 bases. The CDR3 loop spans 14 amino acids. The J segment lost 3 bases and the V segment lost 7 bases, leaving 6 bases of the junction unmatched. Per germline, CDR1 LNHDA and CDR2 SQIVND (reference sequence). The CDR3, as DNA: TGTGCCAGTACCTGGACAGGGGTATACACTGAAGCTTTCTTT. It translates to CASTWTGVYTEAFF.

The chain joins TRBV18 to TRBJ1-2; maybe TRBD1 (6 bases). CDR3 length: 15 amino acids. The V end lost 2 bases, the J end lost 7 bases, and 17 bases lay between the germline ends. CDR1 and CDR2 from the germline V gene are KGHSH and LQKENI. CDR3 sequence: CASSPTGNYRSGYTF. CDR3 nucleotide sequence: TGTGCCAGCTCACCAACAGGGAATTATCGGTCTGGCTACACCTTC.

This chain uses TRBV10-1 with TRBJ2-7; D is unresolved. The V and J ends lost 6 bases and 2 bases respectively, with 8 bases between them. Germline V gives CDR1 WNHNN, CDR2 SYGVQD (reference sequence). The CDR3 is 12 amino acids. The CDR3 region is CASRAITYEQYF. The DNA for the CDR3 is TGCGCCAGCAGGGCAATCACCTACGAGCAGTACTTC.

The chain is built from TRBV19 and TRBJ2-7; no clear D gene. Between the trimmed V and J ends, which lost 6 bases and 1 base, there was a span of 16 bases. Germline assignment: CDR1 LNHDA and CDR2 SQIVND (reference sequence). CDR3 length: 15 residues. The CDR3 DNA reads TGTGCCAGTAGCCCAGACGGAGCTAGGTCCTACGAGCAGTACTTC. Encoded protein: CASSPDGARSYEQYF.

This chain links TRBV25-1 with TRBJ1-2; TRBD1 is a possible D gene (6 bases). Germline CDR1 reads MGHDK; CDR2 reads SYGVNS. V shed 9 bases and J shed 6 bases, with 14 bases lying between them. The length of the CDR3 is 12 residues. The CDR3 is CARVRGQDGYTF. In DNA form, the CDR3 reads TGTGCCAGGGTGCGGGGGCAGGATGGCTACACCTTC.

This chain connects TRBV5-4 to TRBJ2-1, with 11 bases aligning to TRBD1. Per the germline V gene, CDR1 is SGHNT and CDR2 is YYREEE (reference sequence). The CDR3 length is 17 residues. V lost 6 bases, J lost 9 bases, and 17 bases stayed unmatched. In nucleotides, the CDR3 is TGTGCCAGCACCAAAGGTGGGCAAGGACAGGGGGCTGGTGAGCAGTTCTTC. Protein: CASTKGGQGQGAGEQFF.

The V gene is TRBV30, the J gene TRBJ2-7; 11 bases line up with TRBD1. Germline values: CDR1 GTSNPN, CDR2 SVGIG (reference sequence). Trimming removed 4 bases from V and 5 bases from J; junction bases left unmatched: 4. CDR3 length: 13 residues. The CDR3 sequence: CAWTRDRGDEQYF. CDR3 coding DNA: TGTGCCTGGACTAGGGACAGGGGGGACGAGCAGTACTTC.

The count of this clone is one. The genes are TRBV30 and TRBJ2-5; D not resolved. This CDR3 contains 12 residues. Germline V CDR1 and CDR2: GTSNPN, SVGIG (reference sequence). The V and J ends lost 0 bases and 7 bases respectively, with 9 bases between them. The CDR3 sequence is CAWSVRSGTQYF. DNA of the CDR3: TGTGCCTGGAGTGTACGGAGTGGGACCCAGTACTTC.

V is TRBV18 and J is TRBJ2-2; 8 bases map to TRBD1. This CDR3 has 15 amino acids. CDR1 is KGHSH, CDR2 LQKENI, per germline. The trim removed 4 bases at V and 3 bases at J, leaving 4 bases unmatched. CDR3 sequence reads: CASSLDRVDTGELFF. As DNA, the CDR3 is TGTGCCAGCTCACTGGACAGGGTTGACACCGGGGAGCTGTTTTTT.